This T cell receptor (beta chain) stems from a study of identical twins. Regarding the study as a whole: Out-of-frame TCR alpha sharing observed in monozygotic twins exceeded model estimates.

The table lists this clonotype with many counts. Its antigen is undetermined. V lost 8 bases and J lost 5; bases outside the gene matches: 13. The V gene's germline CDR1 is ENHRY and CDR2 SYGVKD. The CDR3 is 15 amino acids. TCRdb re-derived calls from the 5' RACE reads in MiXCR, one entry per CDR3 protein. Seen here are some 1,700,000 distinct CDR3 sequences, under 35% observed once, and the top ten hold less than 0.35%. Everyone who donated was a healthy Caucasian. The clonotype originates from a newborn girl in good health. The chain carries TRBV10-3 and TRBJ2-5; TRBD2 matches at 8 bases. The sample taken for sequencing was cord blood. DNA for the CDR3: TGTGCCATCCGAGCGGGAGCCCGTACCACGGAGACCCAGTACTTC. Its protein is CAIRAGARTTETQYF.